Following are 8 T cell receptor beta chains from one sample sequenced in a study of identical twins. From the 5' RACE reads, TCRdb called clonotypes with MiXCR, one entry per CDR3 protein. This sample has about 920,000 distinct CDR3 sequences, with 9% to 15% found just once. The same data also contributed to another study, on yellow fever vaccine responses in identical twins.

The specimen sequenced was PBMCs. Receptors originate from a woman under 30 in good health.

This chain connects TRBV4-1 to TRBJ2-7; 9 bases match TRBD1. CDR3 length: 15 residues. V dropped 5 bases and J dropped 5; count of bases not matched to a gene: 10. Germline-derived CDR1 and CDR2 are MGHRA and YSYEKL. The CDR3 loop is CASSTRTGAGDEQYF. CDR3 DNA: TGCGCCAGCAGCACCCGGACAGGGGCTGGCGACGAGCAGTACTTC.

This clonotype was observed many times. This rearrangement joins TRBV20-1 to TRBJ1-2; tentative D call: TRBD1 (5 bases). Trimming removed 1 base from V and 8 bases from J, with 14 bases in between. Germline lookup yields CDR1 DFQATT and CDR2 SNEGSKA (reference sequence). The CDR3 extends over 13 amino acids. This chain's CDR3 is CSARGGQGRGYTF. The CDR3 DNA reads TGCAGTGCTAGAGGGGGCCAGGGCAGAGGCTACACCTTC.

This clonotype was counted ten times or more. The chain joins TRBV15 to TRBJ2-1; 10 bases are a match to TRBD1. CDR3 size: 18 residues. V was pared by 0 bases and J by 5 bases, with 10 bases of the junction left unmatched. Germline CDR1 is LNHNV and CDR2 is YYDKDF (reference sequence). The CDR3 coding sequence is TGTGCCACCAGCAGAGACCCGACAGGGGGCTGGGGCGACAATGAGCAGTTCTTC. Its protein product is CATSRDPTGGWGDNEQFF.

The chain combines TRBV13 with TRBJ2-1, with TRBD2 identical over 7 bases. CDR3 length: 18 amino acids. Per the germline V gene, CDR1 is PRHDT and CDR2 is FYEKMQ (reference sequence). With 5 bases clipped from V and 0 bases from J, the junction kept 13 bases outside the gene matches. CDR3 coding DNA: TGTGCCAGCAGCAACAACCGGGGACTAAGGGGCTCCTACAATGAGCAGTTCTTC. Translating gives CASSNNRGLRGSYNEQFF.

This clonotype was detected only a few times. The rearrangement uses TRBV7-9 and TRBJ2-5, with D uncertain. With 3 bases removed from V and 2 bases from J, the gap between germline ends came to 19 bases. Germline CDR1 reads SEHNR; CDR2 reads FQNEAQ (reference sequence). The length of the CDR3 is 17 residues. This chain's CDR3 is CASSFPITAAEQETQYF. The CDR3 nucleotides are TGTGCCAGCAGCTTTCCAATCACTGCGGCGGAACAAGAGACCCAGTACTTC.

The CDR3 bases are TGCGCCAGCAGCCTCCTCGGGGAGGGGACCGGGGAGCTGTTTTTT. It codes for CASSLLGEGTGELFF. The rearrangement uses TRBV5-1 and TRBJ2-2; 7 nucleotides match TRBD2. Trimming at V came to 4 bases and at J to 5 bases, leaving 8 bases not matched to a gene. This CDR3 has 15 residues. The germline V gene has CDR1 SGHRS and CDR2 YFSETQ.

There are a few counts of this clonotype. The DNA of the CDR3 is TGTGCCAGCAGCTACACGCTTATTAGCGGGGGCCCTACCTCCAAAAACATTCAGTACTTC. This encodes CASSYTLISGGPTSKNIQYF. The chain recombines TRBV11-1 with TRBJ2-4; the match to TRBD2 covers 9 bases. The length of the CDR3 is 20 residues. With V trimmed by 4 bases and J by 2 bases, 18 bases remained unmatched. The germline gives CDR1 SGHAT, CDR2 FQDESV (reference sequence).

Ten or more counts support this clonotype. The V call is TRBV11-2, the J call TRBJ2-1; TRBD2 matches at 12 bases. CDR1 is SGHAT, CDR2 FQNNGV, per germline. This CDR3 is built from 18 residues. With V trimmed by 3 bases and J by 6 bases, 12 bases remained unmatched. The CDR3 DNA reads as TGTGCCAGCAGCTTCTCCCTCCTCGCTAGCGGGGGGGCCAATGAGCAGTTCTTC. Its protein product is CASSFSLLASGGANEQFF.